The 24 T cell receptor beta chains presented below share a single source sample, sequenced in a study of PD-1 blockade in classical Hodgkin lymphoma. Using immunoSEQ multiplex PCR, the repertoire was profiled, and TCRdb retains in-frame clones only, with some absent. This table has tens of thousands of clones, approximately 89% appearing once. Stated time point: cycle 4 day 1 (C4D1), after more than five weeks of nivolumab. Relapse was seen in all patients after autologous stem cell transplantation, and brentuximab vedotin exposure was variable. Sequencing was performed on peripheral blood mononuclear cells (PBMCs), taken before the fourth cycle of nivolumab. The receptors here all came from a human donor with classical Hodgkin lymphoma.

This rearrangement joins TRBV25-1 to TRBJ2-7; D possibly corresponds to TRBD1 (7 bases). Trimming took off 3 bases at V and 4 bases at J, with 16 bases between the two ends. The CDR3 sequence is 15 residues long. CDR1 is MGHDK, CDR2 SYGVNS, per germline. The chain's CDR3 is CASSDSRDSLYEQYF. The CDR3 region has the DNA TGTGCCAGCAGTGACTCGCGGGACAGTCTATACGAGCAGTACTTC.

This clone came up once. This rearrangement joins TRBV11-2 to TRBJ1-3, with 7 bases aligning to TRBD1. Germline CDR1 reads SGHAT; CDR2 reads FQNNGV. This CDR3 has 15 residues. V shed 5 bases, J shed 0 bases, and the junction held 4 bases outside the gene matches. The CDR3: CASSPRQGSGNTIYF. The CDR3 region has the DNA TGTGCCAGCAGCCCACGACAGGGCTCTGGAAACACCATATATTTT.

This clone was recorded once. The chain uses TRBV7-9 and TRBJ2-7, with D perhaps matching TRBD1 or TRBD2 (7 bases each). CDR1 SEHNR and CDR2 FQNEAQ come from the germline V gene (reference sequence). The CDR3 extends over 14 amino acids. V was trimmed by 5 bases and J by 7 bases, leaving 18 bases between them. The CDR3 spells CASSPRQGGGEQYF. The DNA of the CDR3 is TGTGCCAGCAGCCCTAGACAGGGCGGGGGAGAGCAGTACTTC. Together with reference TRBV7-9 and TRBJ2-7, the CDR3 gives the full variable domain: DTGVSQNPRHKITKRGQNVTFRCDPISEHNRLYWYRQTLGQGPEFLTYFQNEAQLEKSRLLSDRFSAERPKGSFSTLEIQRTEQGDSAMYLCASSPRQGGGEQYFGPGTRLTVT.

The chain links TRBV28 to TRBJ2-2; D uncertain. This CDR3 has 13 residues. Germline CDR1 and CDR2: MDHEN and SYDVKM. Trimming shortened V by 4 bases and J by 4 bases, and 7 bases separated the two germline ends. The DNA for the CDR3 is TGTGCCAGCAGTTCCCTGGGCACCGGGGAGCTGTTTTTT. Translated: CASSSLGTGELFF.

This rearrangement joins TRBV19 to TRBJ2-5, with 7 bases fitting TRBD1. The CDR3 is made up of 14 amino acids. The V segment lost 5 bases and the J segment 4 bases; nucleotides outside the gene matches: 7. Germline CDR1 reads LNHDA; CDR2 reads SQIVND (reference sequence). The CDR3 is CASSLGKGAETQYF. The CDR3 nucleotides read TGTGCCAGTAGTCTCGGGAAGGGGGCAGAGACCCAGTACTTC.

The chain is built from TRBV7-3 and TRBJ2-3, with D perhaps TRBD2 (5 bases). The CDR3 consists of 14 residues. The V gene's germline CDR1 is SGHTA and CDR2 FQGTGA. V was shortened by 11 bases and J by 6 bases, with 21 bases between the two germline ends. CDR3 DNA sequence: TGTGCCTTTCGGAGTAGGGAGTTGGGCGATACGCAGTATTTT. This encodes CAFRSRELGDTQYF.

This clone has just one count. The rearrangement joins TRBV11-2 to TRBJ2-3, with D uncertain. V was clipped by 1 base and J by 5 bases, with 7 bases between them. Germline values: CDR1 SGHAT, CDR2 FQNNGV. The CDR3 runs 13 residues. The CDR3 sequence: CASSLAHGDTQYF. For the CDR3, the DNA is TGTGCCAGCAGCTTAGCGCACGGAGATACGCAGTATTTT.

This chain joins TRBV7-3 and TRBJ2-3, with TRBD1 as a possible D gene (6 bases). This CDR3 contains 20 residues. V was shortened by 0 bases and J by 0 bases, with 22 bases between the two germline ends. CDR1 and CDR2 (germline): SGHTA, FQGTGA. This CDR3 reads CASSLTPPGTHIASTDTQYF. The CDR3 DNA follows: TGTGCCAGCAGCTTAACCCCCCCCGGGACACATATCGCTAGCACAGATACGCAGTATTTT.

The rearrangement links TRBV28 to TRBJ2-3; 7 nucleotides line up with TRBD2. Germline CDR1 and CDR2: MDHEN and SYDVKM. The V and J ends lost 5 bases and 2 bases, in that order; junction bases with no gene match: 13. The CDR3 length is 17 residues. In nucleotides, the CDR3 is TGTGCCAGCAGTCAAAACCTTGGGCTAGCGGACACAGATACGCAGTATTTT. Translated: CASSQNLGLADTDTQYF.

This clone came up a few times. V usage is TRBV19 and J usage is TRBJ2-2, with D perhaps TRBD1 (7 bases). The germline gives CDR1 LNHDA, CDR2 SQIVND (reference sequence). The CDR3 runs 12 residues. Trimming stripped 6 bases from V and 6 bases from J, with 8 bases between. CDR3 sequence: CASSRGAGELFF. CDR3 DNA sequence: TGTGCCAGTAGCAGGGGGGCCGGGGAGCTGTTTTTT. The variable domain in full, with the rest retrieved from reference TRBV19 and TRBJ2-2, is DGGITQSPKYLFRKEGQNVTLSCEQNLNHDAMYWYRQDPGQGLRLIYYSQIVNDFQKGDIAEGYSVSREKKESFPLTVTSAQKNPTAFYLCASSRGAGELFFGEGSRLTVL.

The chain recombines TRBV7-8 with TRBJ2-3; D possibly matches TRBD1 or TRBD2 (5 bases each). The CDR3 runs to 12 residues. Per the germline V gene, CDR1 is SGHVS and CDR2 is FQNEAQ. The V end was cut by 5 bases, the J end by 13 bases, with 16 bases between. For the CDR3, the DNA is TGTGCCAGCAGCCCCGGGCTTCGAGGGGAGTATTTT. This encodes CASSPGLRGEYF.

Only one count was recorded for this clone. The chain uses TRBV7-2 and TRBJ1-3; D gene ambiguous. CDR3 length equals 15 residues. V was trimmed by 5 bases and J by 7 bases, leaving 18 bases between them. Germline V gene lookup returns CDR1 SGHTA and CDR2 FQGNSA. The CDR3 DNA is TGTGCCAGCAGCCTAACAGATACCAGGAGGAACACCATATATTTT. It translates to CASSLTDTRRNTIYF. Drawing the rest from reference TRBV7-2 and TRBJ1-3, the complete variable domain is GAGVSQSPSNKVTEKGKDVELRCDPISGHTALYWYRQSLGQGLEFLIYFQGNSAPDKSGLPSDRFSAERTGGSVSTLTIQRTQQEDSAVYLCASSLTDTRRNTIYFGEGSWLTVV.

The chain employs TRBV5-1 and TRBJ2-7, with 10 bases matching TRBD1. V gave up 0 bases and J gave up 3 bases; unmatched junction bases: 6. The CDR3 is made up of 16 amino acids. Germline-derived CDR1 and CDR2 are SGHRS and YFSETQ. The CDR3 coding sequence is TGCGCCAGCAGCTTGGGCGGGACAGGGGTAATCTACGAGCAGTACTTC. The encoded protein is CASSLGGTGVIYEQYF.

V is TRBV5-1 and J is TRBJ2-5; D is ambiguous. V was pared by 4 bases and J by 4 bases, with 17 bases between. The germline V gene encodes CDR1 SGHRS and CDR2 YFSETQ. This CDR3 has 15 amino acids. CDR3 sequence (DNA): TGCGCCAGCAGCCTGAATGGACGCGAGTCAGAGACCCAGTACTTC. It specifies CASSLNGRESETQYF.

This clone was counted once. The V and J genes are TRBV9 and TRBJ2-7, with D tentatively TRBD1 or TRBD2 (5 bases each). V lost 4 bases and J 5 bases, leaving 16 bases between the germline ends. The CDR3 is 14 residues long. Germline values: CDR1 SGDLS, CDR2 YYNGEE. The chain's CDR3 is CASSPGTPRDEQYF. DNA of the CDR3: TGTGCCAGCAGCCCCGGGACGCCCCGAGACGAGCAGTACTTC.

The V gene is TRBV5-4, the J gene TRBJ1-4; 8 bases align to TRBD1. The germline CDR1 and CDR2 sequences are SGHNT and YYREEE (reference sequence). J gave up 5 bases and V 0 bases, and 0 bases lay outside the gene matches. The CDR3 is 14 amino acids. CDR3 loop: CASSLGTGNEKLFF. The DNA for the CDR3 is TGTGCCAGCAGCTTGGGGACAGGGAATGAAAAACTGTTTTTT.

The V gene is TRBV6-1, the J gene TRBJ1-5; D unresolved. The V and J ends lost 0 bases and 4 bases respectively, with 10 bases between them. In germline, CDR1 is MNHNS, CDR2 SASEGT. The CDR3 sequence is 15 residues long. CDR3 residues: CASSEAPGQNQPQHF. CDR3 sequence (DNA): TGTGCCAGCAGTGAAGCGCCCGGGCAGAATCAGCCCCAGCATTTT.

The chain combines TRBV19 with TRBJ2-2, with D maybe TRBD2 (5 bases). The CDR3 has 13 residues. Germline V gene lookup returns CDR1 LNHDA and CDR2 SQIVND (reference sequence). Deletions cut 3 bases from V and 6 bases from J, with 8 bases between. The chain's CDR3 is CASSIEGSGELFF. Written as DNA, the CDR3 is TGTGCCAGTAGTATCGAGGGATCCGGGGAGCTGTTTTTT.

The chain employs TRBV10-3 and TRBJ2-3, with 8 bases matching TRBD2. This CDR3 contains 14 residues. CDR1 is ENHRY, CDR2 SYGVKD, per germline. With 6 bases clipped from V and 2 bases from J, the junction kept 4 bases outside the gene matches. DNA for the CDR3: TGTGCCATCAGGACGGGACTAGACACAGATACGCAGTATTTT. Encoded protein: CAIRTGLDTDTQYF.

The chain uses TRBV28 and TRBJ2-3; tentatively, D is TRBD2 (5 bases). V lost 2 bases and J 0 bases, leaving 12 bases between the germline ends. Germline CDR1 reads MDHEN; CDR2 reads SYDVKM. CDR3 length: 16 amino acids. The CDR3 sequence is CASSLPPRTSTDTQYF. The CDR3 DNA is TGTGCCAGCAGTTTACCTCCTAGGACTAGCACAGATACGCAGTATTTT.

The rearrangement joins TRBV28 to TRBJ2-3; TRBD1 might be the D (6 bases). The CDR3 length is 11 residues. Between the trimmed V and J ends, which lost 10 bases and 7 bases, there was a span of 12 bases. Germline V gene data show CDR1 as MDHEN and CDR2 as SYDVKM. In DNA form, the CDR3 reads TGTGCCACGGTACAGGGAAATACGCAGTATTTT. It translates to CATVQGNTQYF.

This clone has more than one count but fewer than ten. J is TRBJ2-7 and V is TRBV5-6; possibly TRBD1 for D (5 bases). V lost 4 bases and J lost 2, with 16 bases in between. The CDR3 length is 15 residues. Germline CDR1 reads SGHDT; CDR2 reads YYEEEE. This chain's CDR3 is CASSPRQGSPYEQYF. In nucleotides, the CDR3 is TGTGCCAGCAGCCCCCGCCAGGGCAGTCCCTACGAGCAGTACTTC.

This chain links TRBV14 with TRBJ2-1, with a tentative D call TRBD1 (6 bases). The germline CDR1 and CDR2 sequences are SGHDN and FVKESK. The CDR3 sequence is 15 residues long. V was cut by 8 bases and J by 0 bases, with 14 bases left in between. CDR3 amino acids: CASGPQGSSYNEQFF. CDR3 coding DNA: TGTGCCAGCGGCCCCCAGGGGAGCTCCTACAATGAGCAGTTCTTC.

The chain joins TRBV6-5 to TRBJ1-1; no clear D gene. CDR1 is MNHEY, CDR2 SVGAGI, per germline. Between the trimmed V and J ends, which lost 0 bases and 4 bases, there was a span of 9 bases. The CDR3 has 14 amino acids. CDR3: CASSYSREGTEAFF. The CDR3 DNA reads TGTGCCAGCAGTTACTCGAGAGAGGGCACTGAAGCTTTCTTT.